This section outlines one TCR beta chain sequence together with its context. Repertoires were generated with immunoSEQ multiplex PCR, while TCRdb's copy carries only in-frame clones and drops some. The sample has about 5,100 clones; 9.5% to 13% are singletons. These data belong to a study of tumour-infiltrating T cells in Burkitt lymphoma. The TCR sequence derives from a human donor with diffuse large B-cell lymphoma. The source material was tumor tissue.

CDR3 sequence reads: CASSLAGEPNEKLFF. For the CDR3, the DNA is TGCGCCAGCAGCTTGGCAGGGGAGCCTAATGAAAAACTGTTTTTT. The chain is built from TRBV5-1 and TRBJ1-4; maybe TRBD1 (6 bases). Trimming shortened V by 0 bases and J by 3 bases, and 9 bases separated the two germline ends. This CDR3 contains 15 residues. Germline lookup yields CDR1 SGHRS and CDR2 YFSETQ.